The 21 T cell receptor beta chains below come from one sample, sequenced in a study of cytomegalovirus exposure and HLA in healthy donors. PCR used 60 Vbeta primers and 13 Jbeta primers. Only in-frame clones appear in the TCRdb table, and some are missing; sequencing was by immunoSEQ multiplex PCR. The data contain around 54,000 clones, 82% of them singletons. Sequencing was performed on PBMCs. The receptors come from a woman under 30 in good health and CMV-seronegative.

Turning to this clone: Mismatch with germline at one junction end may stem from a read error. This chain joins TRBV6-1 and TRBJ2-7; D is perhaps TRBD2 (5 bases). The CDR3 covers 14 residues. CDR1 and CDR2 (germline): MNHNS, SASEGT. CDR3 nucleotides: TGTGCCAGTCGGACTGTGGGGTACTCCCACGAGCAGTACTTC. It codes for CASRTVGYSHEQYF.

CDR3 sequence reads: CASSQSGLAGAPGDQYF. In DNA form, the CDR3 reads TGCGCCAGCAGCCAAAGTGGACTAGCGGGAGCCCCTGGAGACCAGTACTTC. The gene calls are TRBV4-1 and TRBJ2-5; 13 nucleotides line up with TRBD2. Germline V CDR1 and CDR2: MGHRA, YSYEKL. This CDR3 is built from 17 residues. The trim removed 2 bases at V and 10 bases at J, leaving 13 bases unmatched.

The chain's CDR3 is CASSLNPATGEPGNTIYF. The CDR3, as DNA: TGCGCCAGCAGCTTGAATCCGGCTACGGGGGAACCTGGAAACACCATATATTTT. This sequence joins TRBV5-1 and TRBJ1-3; possibly TRBD1 for D (5 bases). Per germline, CDR1 SGHRS and CDR2 YFSETQ. The length of the CDR3 is 18 residues. V was shortened by 1 base and J by 2 bases, with 19 bases between the two germline ends. Full variable domain (rest looked up from reference TRBV5-1 and TRBJ1-3): KAGVTQTPRYLIKTRGQQVTLSCSPISGHRSVSWYQQTPGQGLQFLFEYFSETQRNKGNFPGRFSGRQFSNSRSEMNVSTLELGDSALYLCASSLNPATGEPGNTIYFGEGSWLTVV.

This clone appeared a few times. The chain has TRBV18 and TRBJ1-2; 7 nucleotides line up with TRBD1. The CDR3 runs to 14 residues. Trimming at V came to 6 bases and at J to 7 bases, leaving 11 bases not matched to a gene. CDR1 and CDR2 from the germline V gene are KGHSH and LQKENI. The CDR3: CASSLYRDSSGYTF. CDR3 DNA: TGTGCCAGCTCGCTATACCGGGACAGCTCTGGCTACACCTTC.

The gene calls are TRBV11-2 and TRBJ2-1; D is perhaps TRBD2 (6 bases). The CDR3 runs to 12 residues. The V gene lost 1 base and the J gene lost 13 bases, with 11 bases spanning the gap. Germline CDR1 is SGHAT and CDR2 is FQNNGV. CDR3 sequence: CASSLVLGTQFF. The CDR3 DNA reads as TGTGCCAGCAGCTTAGTTCTGGGGACTCAGTTCTTC.

The chain is built from TRBV5-4 and TRBJ2-2; weak D call: TRBD1 (6 bases). The CDR3 covers 13 residues. V was shortened by 9 bases and J by 6 bases, with 15 bases between the two germline ends. CDR1 SGHNT and CDR2 YYREEE come from the germline V gene (reference sequence). The CDR3 region is CATQNEGAGELFF. CDR3 DNA sequence: TGTGCCACCCAAAACGAGGGGGCCGGGGAGCTGTTTTTT.

This rearrangement joins TRBV7-2 to TRBJ2-7; TRBD2 agrees at 12 bases. This CDR3 is 16 amino acids long. The V gene's germline CDR1 is SGHTA and CDR2 FQGNSA. V trimming: 6 bases; J trimming: 4 bases; junction bases outside the gene matches: 10. The CDR3 nucleotides read TGTGCCAGCAGGACTAGCGGGAGCTCTCCTCTTTACGAGCAGTACTTC. Encoded protein: CASRTSGSSPLYEQYF.

The rearrangement links TRBV27 to TRBJ2-5, with TRBD2 identical over 8 bases. Germline lookup yields CDR1 MNHEY and CDR2 SMNVEV (reference sequence). V shed 4 bases, J shed 5 bases, and the junction held 6 bases outside the gene matches. The CDR3 has 14 residues. CDR3 nucleotides: TGTGCCAGCAGTTCCCGGGGGGGGCAGGAGACCCAGTACTTC. Amino acids: CASSSRGGQETQYF.

This clone was detected only once. The V call is TRBV29-1, the J call TRBJ2-5, with TRBD1 as a possible D gene (6 bases). CDR3 length: 13 residues. The V gene lost 2 bases and the J gene lost 4 bases, with 11 bases spanning the gap. CDR1 and CDR2 from the germline V gene are SQVTM and ANQGSEA. The CDR3 region is CSVENRAGETQYF. The CDR3 DNA sequence: TGCAGCGTTGAAAACAGGGCGGGAGAGACCCAGTACTTC.

The chain links TRBV29-1 to TRBJ2-1; TRBD2 agrees at 9 bases. CDR3 length: 13 residues. Germline lookup yields CDR1 SQVTM and CDR2 ANQGSEA. V was clipped by 7 bases and J by 9 bases; unmatched bases: 10. For the CDR3, the DNA is TGCAGCGGCGGCGGGAGGGCCCGGAGTGAGCAGTTCTTC. Residues: CSGGGRARSEQFF.

This chain connects TRBV5-4 to TRBJ1-1; D may be TRBD1 (6 bases). Germline V gives CDR1 SGHNT, CDR2 YYREEE (reference sequence). The CDR3 runs 15 residues. Trimming left V 0 bases short and J 1 base short, with 10 bases between. The CDR3 sequence is CASSLDGTRNTEAFF. The CDR3 coding sequence is TGTGCCAGCAGCTTGGACGGGACAAGGAACACTGAAGCTTTCTTT.

This clone was recorded a few times. The rearrangement uses TRBV4-1 and TRBJ1-1, with D maybe TRBD1 (6 bases). CDR1 is MGHRA, CDR2 YSYEKL, per germline. There are 17 residues in the CDR3. V was shortened by 3 bases and J by 0 bases, with 17 bases between the two germline ends. The CDR3 bases are TGCGCCAGCAGCCACTCCGCCGGGTGGGACATGAACACTGAAGCTTTCTTT. Its protein product is CASSHSAGWDMNTEAFF.

The rearrangement uses TRBV19 and TRBJ2-4; TRBD2 agrees at 9 bases. V was pared by 5 bases and J by 6 bases, with 23 bases of the junction left unmatched. From germline, CDR1 is LNHDA and CDR2 SQIVND (reference sequence). This CDR3 comprises 20 residues. CDR3 residues: CASSRGTSLDYSVGLNIQYF. The CDR3 bases are TGTGCCAGTAGTCGAGGGACTAGCCTGGACTACTCAGTGGGGCTAAACATTCAGTACTTC.

This clone was recorded once. The J gene is TRBJ2-1, the V gene TRBV11-2; possible D gene TRBD1, 7 bases. This CDR3 has 18 amino acids. With 5 bases removed from V and 0 bases from J, the gap between germline ends came to 20 bases. Germline CDR1 is SGHAT and CDR2 is FQNNGV. This chain's CDR3 is CASSPRQGLRSSYNEQFF. The DNA for the CDR3 is TGTGCCAGCAGCCCCAGACAGGGACTGAGGAGCTCCTACAATGAGCAGTTCTTC.

This clone was counted a single time. The chain recombines TRBV11-2 with TRBJ2-1; 7 bases fit TRBD2. Germline V gene lookup returns CDR1 SGHAT and CDR2 FQNNGV. The CDR3 loop spans 14 amino acids. Trimming took 8 bases from V and 5 from J; bases not matched to a gene: 9. CDR3: CASAGVNYDNEQFF. Here the CDR3 DNA reads TGTGCCAGCGCGGGGGTTAACTACGACAATGAGCAGTTCTTC.

CDR3 sequence (DNA): TGCGCCAGCAGCCACGGGACTAGCGGGAGGATAGATGAGCAGTTCTTC. This gives the protein CASSHGTSGRIDEQFF. V is TRBV4-1 and J is TRBJ2-1; 15 bases line up with TRBD2. The CDR3 runs to 16 residues. Per the germline V gene, CDR1 is MGHRA and CDR2 is YSYEKL. Trimming at V came to 3 bases and at J to 8 bases, leaving 5 bases not matched to a gene.

The chain carries TRBV4-1 and TRBJ2-7; TRBD1 agrees at 7 bases. Per the germline V gene, CDR1 is MGHRA and CDR2 is YSYEKL. V was clipped by 4 bases and J by 2 bases; unmatched bases: 8. The CDR3 loop spans 15 amino acids. The CDR3 DNA is TGCGCCAGCAGCCTCGACAGGGTAGTACCCTACGAGCAGTACTTC. Translated: CASSLDRVVPYEQYF.

This clone was counted a single time. The chain links TRBV19 to TRBJ2-5, with D tentatively TRBD1 (5 bases). Deletions cut 4 bases from V and 2 bases from J, with 14 bases between. Germline V CDR1 and CDR2: LNHDA, SQIVND (reference sequence). The CDR3 consists of 15 residues. The CDR3 DNA is TGTGCCAGTAGTACCCCTTCGACAGAGCAAGAGACCCAGTACTTC. Translation: CASSTPSTEQETQYF.

The gene calls are TRBV10-2 and TRBJ2-3; 9 nucleotides match TRBD2. CDR1 WSHSY and CDR2 SAAADI come from the germline V gene. The J segment lost 1 base and the V segment lost 5 bases, leaving 7 bases of the junction unmatched. CDR3 length equals 16 residues. CDR3 DNA sequence: TGCGCCAGCAGTTCGTCTAGCGGGGATGGCACAGATACGCAGTATTTT. Translated: CASSSSSGDGTDTQYF.

CDR3 in DNA: TGCGCCAGCAGCCGCGACCGGGACAGAGACACCGGGGAGCTGTTTTTT. This gives the protein CASSRDRDRDTGELFF. The V and J genes are TRBV5-1 and TRBJ2-2, with 7 nucleotides matching TRBD1. Germline CDR1 reads SGHRS; CDR2 reads YFSETQ. This CDR3 spans 16 amino acids. The ends lost 4 bases at V and 3 bases at J; junction bases unmatched: 9.

The V call is TRBV18, the J call TRBJ2-5; D might be TRBD1 (6 bases). CDR3 length: 13 amino acids. With 2 bases removed from V and 11 bases from J, the gap between germline ends came to 15 bases. Per the germline V gene, CDR1 is KGHSH and CDR2 is LQKENI. This chain's CDR3 is CASSPIRGGEQYF. The CDR3 DNA follows: TGTGCCAGCTCACCAATCAGGGGTGGGGAGCAGTACTTC.